Ten or more counts support the clone carrying this T cell receptor beta chain. Its antigen is as yet unknown. This specimen comes from a study of type 1 regulatory T cells. Study overall: This in vitro CD4 product, T-allo10, is enriched for Tr1 cells and alloantigen-specific.

From germline, CDR1 is KGHSH and CDR2 LQKENI. Trimming removed 0 bases from V and 4 bases from J, with 14 bases in between. CDR3 length: 16 amino acids. MiXCR, applied by TCRdb to the reads, yields one record per CDR3 protein. The table records 40,000 to 50,000 distinct CDR3 sequences, 12% of them present only once. The chain links TRBV18 to TRBJ2-3; D could derive from TRBD1 or TRBD2 (5 bases each). The sample comprised cultured non-Tr1 T cells, either the whole culture or a sorted T cell fraction (not recorded which). The clonotype comes from a human donor in good health. The CDR3: CASSPPVFGGADTQYF. CDR3 bases: TGTGCCAGCTCACCACCGGTCTTTGGGGGAGCAGATACGCAGTATTTT.